This TCR beta chain was profiled in a study of Graves' ophthalmopathy and Graves' hyperthyroidism. Across the study: Peripheral blood samples were taken at initial diagnosis, before any treatment.

TCR beta CDR3 amplification used RNA transcripts. Second-round multiplex PCR came after a first-round RT-PCR that employed HTBI primers. TCRdb used MiXCR to reprocess the multiplex PCR reads, holding one entry per CDR3 protein. The table lists 650,000 to 900,000 distinct CDR3 sequences, approximately 40% of them singletons, with 44% in the top ten. For donors with ophthalmopathy, the disease showed moderate-to-severe activity, reached CAS ≥3 and NOSPECS ≥4, and had lasted under 3 months. Patients were diagnosed from clinical symptoms, serum thyroxine, TRAb, thyroid ultrasound and orbital computed tomography. Germline V gene lookup returns CDR1 DFQATT and CDR2 SNEGSKA (reference sequence). V lost 2 bases, J lost 5 bases, and 12 bases lay in between. This CDR3 comprises 14 residues.

Sequences were obtained from peripheral blood. The chain employs TRBV20-1 and TRBJ2-2, with a possible D match to TRBD2 (5 bases). This receptor was identified in an adult man with Graves' ophthalmopathy. CDR3 nucleotide sequence: TGCAGTGCTAGACCACGGACGGGGACCGGGGAGCTGTTTTTT. It is translated as CSARPRTGTGELFF.